What follows describes a single T cell receptor (beta chain). The antigen is not known. Libraries were prepared by immunoSEQ multiplex PCR; TCRdb keeps only in-frame clonotypes and omits some of them. Among approximately 160,000 clones listed, 80% to 90% were seen once. This entry belongs to a study of lymphopenia after photon versus proton radiotherapy. Germline CDR1 reads SEHNR; CDR2 reads FQNEAQ (reference sequence). CDR3 size: 14 residues. V was shortened by 5 bases and J by 1 base, with 11 bases between the two germline ends. Study-level points and caveats: Post-nadir diversity loss with photons came from oligoclonal expansion, particularly CD8+ Temra cells. Better survival with proton therapy was suggested as possible, not demonstrated. In patients who died, overall survival fell as post-nadir TCR diversity dropped more. Under photons, naive T cells and diversity fell while effector/memory populations rose.

This chain joins TRBV7-9 and TRBJ2-5; D ambiguous. The sequence was collected from a man aged 50 or older with gastric cancer. The starting material was peripheral blood, obtained from a patient treated with photon-based radiotherapy. Here the CDR3 reads CASSLRSIQETQYF. The CDR3 bases are TGTGCCAGCAGCCTCCGAAGTATCCAAGAGACCCAGTACTTC.